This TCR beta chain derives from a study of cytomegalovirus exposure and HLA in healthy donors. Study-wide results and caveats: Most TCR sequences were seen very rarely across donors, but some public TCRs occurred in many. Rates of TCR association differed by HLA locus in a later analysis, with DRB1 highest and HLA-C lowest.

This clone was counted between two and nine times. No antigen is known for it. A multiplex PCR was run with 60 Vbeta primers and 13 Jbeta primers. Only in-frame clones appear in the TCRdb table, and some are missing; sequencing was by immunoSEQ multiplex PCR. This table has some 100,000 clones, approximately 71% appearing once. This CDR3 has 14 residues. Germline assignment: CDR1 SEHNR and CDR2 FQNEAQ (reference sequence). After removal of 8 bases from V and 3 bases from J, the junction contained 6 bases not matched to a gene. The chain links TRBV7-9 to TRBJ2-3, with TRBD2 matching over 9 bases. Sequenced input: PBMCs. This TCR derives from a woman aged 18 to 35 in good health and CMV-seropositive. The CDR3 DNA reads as TGTGCCAGCCACGTGGCGGGGGGGACAGATACGCAGTATTTT. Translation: CASHVAGGTDTQYF.